Included here is one T cell receptor beta chain sequence, with context. No antigen is known for it. The sample holds no much larger clone one base away, and base qualities are not on file. Preparation of the library involved the immunoSEQ multiplex PCR assay. For the multiplex PCR, a mixture combining 60 forward primers for TCR Vbeta segments and 13 reverse primers for TCR Jbeta segments was used. A multiplex PCR assay on genomic DNA amplified the CDR3 region of rearranged TCR beta genes. On the Illumina HiSeq System, the amplified TCR beta libraries were sequenced as 87-base-pair reads. Per the original workflow: A later analysis tallied some 79 million unique TCR beta chains across the 666 repertoires, and approximately 12 million of those chains were shared by two or more donors. Raw reads were error-corrected and collapsed into unique sequences by a nearest-neighbor algorithm in which closely related sequences were merged to remove PCR and sequencing errors. CDR3 sequences were aligned to IMGT reference sequences to assign V, D and J gene segments. For a sequence to be retained, a match of at least six nucleotides to both a V gene segment and a J gene segment was required. A rearrangement was called productive if the CDR3 had no stop codons and remained in frame with V and J, and every other rearrangement was called non-productive. Following IMGT convention, CDR3 was defined as the stretch from the second conserved V-encoded cysteine up to the conserved J-encoded phenylalanine. Sequences without an unambiguous match to a single V gene segment were excluded from the earlier analysis of 450 to 650 of the donors. In an earlier analysis of approximately 500 of the donors, a V segment was called functional when productive rearrangements were above 56.7%, and segregating when the standard deviation between donors exceeded 5%. A statistical classification framework was developed to diagnose cytomegalovirus status using the catalog of TCR beta chain sequences. In a later analysis, V and J genes were assigned by comparing TCR nucleotide sequences against IMGT/GENE-DB human TR gene sequences. A later analysis assigned CDR3 sequences and most-parsimonious VDJ recombination scenarios with the TCRdist pipeline. A later analysis defined each TCR beta chain by its CDR3 amino acid sequence plus V-gene family, and excluded reads lacking a unique V-gene family. As a way to deal with suspected cross-contamination and a sequencing artifact, a later analysis dropped over 550 nucleotide sequences that were highly shared and had low generation probability. A later analysis calculated a clonal expansion index for each public chain from normalized within-repertoire ranks of inferred template counts. In a later analysis, generation probabilities were computed with a VDJ recombination model fitted to out-of-frame rearrangements, and the resulting probabilities were checked against IGoR. In a later analysis, TCR-TCR, TCR-HLA and TCR-CMV co-occurrence was scored with hypergeometric tests, and a repertoire-size bias correction was applied to TCR pairs. In a later analysis, false discovery rates were estimated by permuting HLA or CMV assignments 20 times. In a later analysis, co-occurring TCRs were grouped with DBSCAN, and TCRdist sequence similarity was added when clustering was performed within HLA-allele-positive subsets. Repertoires with fewer than 30,000 or more than 120,000 public chains were left out of co-occurrence clustering, as were several repertoires with anomalous nucleotide sharing. TCRdb took over this immuneACCESS table, retaining in-frame rearrangements with V and J assigned. Such tables are incomplete; in checked studies, under half of the missing clones stem from an unresolved V gene, and the remainder is unexplained. V and J calls plus clone size are reproduced from that table; the DNA served to infer D and trimming. The table for this sample lists about 140,000 clones; approximately 80% of them were counted only once. The top ten hold less than 1.5% of the sample.

The sample is drawn from a study of cytomegalovirus exposure and HLA in healthy donors (dated by TCRdb to 2016 to 2017). Context from the whole study: An earlier analysis of 587 of the donors reported approximately 260 Gb of sequence data and 117 million unique TCR beta sequences obtained from some 170 million T cells. High-throughput TCR immunosequencing, statistical association of individual TCRs with disease status, and machine learning were combined to predict cytomegalovirus infection status. Typing coverage varied by locus: roughly 629-630 donors for A, B, C, DRB1 and DQB1; approximately 560 for DQA1; nearly 610 for DPA1; approximately 470 for DPB1. Every discovery cohort repertoire had been produced on one sequencing platform. The study was designed to test whether signatures of past pathogen exposure could be identified by cataloging public T cell receptors. About 330 gigabases of sequencing data and 70 million to 95 million unique TCR sequences made up an early release that covered under 750 HLA-typed donors. To decide whether each TCR beta V gene segment behaved as functional or pseudogenic, an earlier analysis of approximately 600 of the donors relied on high-throughput TCR beta sequencing. Genome-wide SNP genotypes for about three fifths of the 666 donors were used in a later genetic analysis, which treated that subset as a discovery cohort. Among under 450 genotyped donors of the cohort, an average of approximately 250,000 unique TCR beta nucleotide sequences were sequenced per donor, roughly a sixth of them non-productive. HLA typing covered class I and class II loci at four-digit resolution. Rather than using new phenotypic data, the later analysis identified candidate immune exposures from TCR beta sequences and from how often those sequences occurred across donors. Because of strong linkage in the cohort, 4 to 6 DR-DQ haplotypes were treated as single units for association and clustering. Donor age, sex, ethnicity and CMV serostatus were compiled alongside the repertoire data. Along with the approximately 620-subject first cohort, a separate validation cohort of over a hundred different subjects was used. A later analysis re-analyzed previously published TCR beta repertoires from 600 to 850 donors and added high-resolution HLA genotyping to study TCR occurrence patterns. The study profiled the T cell repertoires of 550 to 700 subjects by immunosequencing and related them to cytomegalovirus serostatus. Of the 350 to 450 genotyped donors, roughly 80% fell in the genetic ancestry cluster associated with self-reported Caucasian donors. The study at large found these results: Strong co-occurrence of HLA alleles, especially DR and DQ, made assigning TCR associations to individual alleles difficult. A further reported finding was that TCR beta sequences accurately predicted the HLA-A and HLA-B alleles for most subjects in the first cohort. It was suggested by the authors that the approach could potentially be generalized to other disease states and immunological phenotypes. Because some donors lacked HLA typing at each locus, the association tests relied only on the typed subset. A later analysis reported that several top co-occurrence clusters appeared linked to parvovirus B19, influenza, CMV and Epstein-Barr virus. A total of 150 or so TCR beta chains were listed by the study as associated with cytomegalovirus. In an earlier analysis of around 600 of the donors, most TCR beta V segments were observed in productive rearrangements about 90% or about 30% of the time, broadly matching IMGT annotations. In a later analysis, TCR association rates were found to vary across HLA loci, with the most associated TCRs seen for DRB1 alleles and the fewest for HLA-C alleles. Because counts were too low, some 17 rarely observed V segments, including chromosome 9 orphons, were left out of the earlier analysis of about 500 of the donors. Specific HLA alleles were associated with 18,000 or so TCR beta sequences at a false discovery rate of 0.05 in a later analysis. The classifier was reported to diagnose cytomegalovirus status with high specificity and sensitivity in both the original cohort and the validation cohort. Linkage disequilibrium might explain the correlated functional status among segregating V segments, but an unknown experimental factor could not be excluded. A later genetic analysis associated a missense DCLRE1C variant with V-gene and J-gene trimming of TCR beta chains, and an independent cohort replicated the association. According to a later genetic analysis, donors in an Asian-associated ancestry cluster had fewer N-insertions in productive TCRs than the approximately 610-donor mean. CMV serostatus was the only immune exposure information available for the cohort. Most CMV-associated TCR beta chains appeared to be HLA-restricted in a later analysis, and the HLA associations seemed to be driven largely by CMV exposure. Roughly uniform sequencing depth across donors was assumed in presence/absence analyses, although this assumption may not hold. Compared with equally common non-associated chains, HLA-associated TCR beta chains in a later analysis were more clonally expanded and had lower generation probabilities. Across donors, most TCR sequences were observed very rarely, whereas some public TCRs were present in many individuals. Only TCR beta chains were sequenced in this cohort, and the absence of alpha or paired-chain data limited detectable features. Some IMGT-functional V segments, including TRBV6-2 and TRBV6-3, could not be distinguished by the 87-base-pair reads and were therefore excluded. A few of the identified cytomegalovirus-associated TCR beta chains were confirmed in vitro to be specific for cytomegalovirus antigens. A cluster of highly shared sequence variants was judged likely to be a technical artifact of the sequencing pipeline.

The cohort comprised fewer than 700 healthy bone marrow donors. At the time of sampling, all cohort members were nominally healthy, though unrecorded immune exposures were likely present. The donor was CMV seropositive and was included in the group of approximately 300 seropositive cohort members. Each donor provided a peripheral blood sample, and peripheral blood mononuclear cells were used for TCR beta sequencing. The Qiagen DNeasy Blood Extraction Kit was used to extract genomic DNA from the blood cell samples. A distance of 18 bases separates the germline ends of V and J, which lose 2 bases and 8 bases respectively. Taken from cysteine to phenylalanine, the CDR3 has 15 residues. Only the CDR3 region is kept as DNA, spanning 45 bases read in frame from base 1. CDR1 and CDR2 were assigned from the germline V gene as SGHAT and FQNNGV.

Sequencing input: PBMCs. This TCR was recovered from a male donor in good health and CMV-seropositive. The chain was built from TRBV11-2 and TRBJ1-2; the D gene cannot be resolved reliably. The CDR3 protein sequence reads: CASSLMEGPIRGYTF. At the DNA level, the sequence is TGTGCCAGCAGCTTAATGGAGGGCCCCATCCGGGGCTACACCTTC.